Sequencing of this T cell receptor (beta chain) was carried out in a study of cytomegalovirus exposure and HLA in healthy donors. Notes on the study in general: It was assumed in the presence/absence analyses that sequencing depth was roughly uniform across donors. Some TCR beta chains (about 180 of them) were listed as cytomegalovirus-associated.

V lost 5 bases, J lost 4 bases, and 8 bases stayed unmatched. The CDR3 totals 15 residues. The germline gives CDR1 SGHRS, CDR2 YFSETQ. The PCR was carried out with 60 Vbeta primers and 13 Jbeta primers. The assay was immunoSEQ multiplex PCR, and TCRdb's table has in-frame clones only and misses some. The repertoire consists of 30,000 to 35,000 clones, with about 80% occurring once and the leading ten covering around 6%. The donors were healthy bone marrow donors. For this clone: Its antigen is not identified.

The material sequenced was PBMCs. V is TRBV5-1 and J is TRBJ2-2; 7 nucleotides align to TRBD1. This clonotype was obtained from a male donor in good health and CMV-seronegative. The CDR3 region has the DNA TGCGCCAGCAGGGTATTACAGGGGAGCACCGGGGAGCTGTTTTTT. Translating it yields CASRVLQGSTGELFF.